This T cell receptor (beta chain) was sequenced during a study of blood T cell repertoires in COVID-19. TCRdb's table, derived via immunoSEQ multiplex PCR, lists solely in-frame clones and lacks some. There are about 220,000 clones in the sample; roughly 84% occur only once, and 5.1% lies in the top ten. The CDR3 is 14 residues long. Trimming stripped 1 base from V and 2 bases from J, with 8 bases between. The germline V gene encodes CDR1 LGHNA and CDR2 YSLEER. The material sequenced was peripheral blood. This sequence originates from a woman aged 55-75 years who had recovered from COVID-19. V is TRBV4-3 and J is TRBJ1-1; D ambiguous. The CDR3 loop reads CASSQVPGNTEAFF. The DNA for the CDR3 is TGCGCCAGCAGCCAAGTCCCCGGTAACACTGAAGCTTTCTTT.